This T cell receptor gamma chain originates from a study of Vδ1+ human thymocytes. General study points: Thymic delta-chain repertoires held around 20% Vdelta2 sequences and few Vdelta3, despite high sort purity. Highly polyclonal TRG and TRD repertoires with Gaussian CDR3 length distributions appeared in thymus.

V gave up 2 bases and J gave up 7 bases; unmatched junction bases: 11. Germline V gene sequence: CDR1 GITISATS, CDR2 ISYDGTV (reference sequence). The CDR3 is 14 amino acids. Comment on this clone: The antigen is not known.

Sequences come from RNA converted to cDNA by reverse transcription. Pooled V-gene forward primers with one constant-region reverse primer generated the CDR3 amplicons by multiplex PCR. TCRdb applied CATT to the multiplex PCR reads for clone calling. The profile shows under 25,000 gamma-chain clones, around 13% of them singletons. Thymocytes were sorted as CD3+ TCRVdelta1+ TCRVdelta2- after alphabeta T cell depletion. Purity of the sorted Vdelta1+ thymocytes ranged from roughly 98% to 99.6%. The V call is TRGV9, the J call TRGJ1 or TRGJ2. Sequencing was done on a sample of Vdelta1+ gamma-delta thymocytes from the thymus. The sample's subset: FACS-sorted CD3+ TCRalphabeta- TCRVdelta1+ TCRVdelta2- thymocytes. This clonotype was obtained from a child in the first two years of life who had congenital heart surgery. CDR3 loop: CALWEDTLKYKKLF. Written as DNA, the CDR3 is TGTGCCTTGTGGGAGGATACCCTAAAATATAAGAAACTCTTT.